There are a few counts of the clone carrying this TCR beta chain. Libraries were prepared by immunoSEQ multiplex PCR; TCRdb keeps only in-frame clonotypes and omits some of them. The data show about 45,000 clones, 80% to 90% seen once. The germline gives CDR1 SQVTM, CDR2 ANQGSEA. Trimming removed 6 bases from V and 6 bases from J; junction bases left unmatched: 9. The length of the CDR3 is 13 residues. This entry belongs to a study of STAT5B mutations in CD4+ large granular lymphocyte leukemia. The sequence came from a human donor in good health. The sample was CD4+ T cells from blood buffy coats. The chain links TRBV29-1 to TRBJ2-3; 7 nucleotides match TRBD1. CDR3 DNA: TGCAGCGTGTACGGACAGGCGGAGGATACGCAGTATTTT. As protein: CSVYGQAEDTQYF.